These 2 T cell receptor beta chains share one sample of origin, sequenced in a study of preoperative IRX-2 immunotherapy in early breast cancer. Clones were read by immunoSEQ multiplex PCR, and TCRdb kept only the in-frame ones, dropping some. The table has 30,000 to 35,000 clones, about 95% seen once. Treatment of the sample: preoperative locoregional IRX-2 cytokine immunotherapy. This material was acquired from a patient treated with IRX-2 immunotherapy. These receptors were taken from a human donor with breast cancer.

The chain uses TRBV15 and TRBJ2-2, with 9 positions matching TRBD2. V trimming: 9 bases; J trimming: 4 bases; junction bases outside the gene matches: 12. The CDR3 consists of 16 residues. Germline-derived CDR1 and CDR2 are LNHNV and YYDKDF (reference sequence). This CDR3 reads CATRKAAGGSTGELFF. CDR3 DNA sequence: TGTGCCACTCGGAAAGCAGCGGGAGGTTCCACCGGGGAGCTGTTTTTT. The full variable domain, with the rest looked up from reference TRBV15 and TRBJ2-2, is DAMVIQNPRYQVTQFGKPVTLSCSQTLNHNVMYWYQQKSSQAPKLLFHYYDKDFNNEADTPDNFQSRRPNTSFCFLDIRSPGLGDTAMYLCATRKAAGGSTGELFFGEGSRLTVL.

The rearrangement uses TRBV2 and TRBJ1-2, with TRBD1 matching 7 bases. Germline CDR1 SNHLY, CDR2 FYNNEI. After removal of 8 bases from V and 0 bases from J, the junction contained 9 bases not matched to a gene. This CDR3 comprises 15 residues. This CDR3 reads CASVVGQPANYGYTF. CDR3 DNA: TGTGCCAGCGTAGTGGGACAGCCAGCTAACTATGGCTACACCTTC.